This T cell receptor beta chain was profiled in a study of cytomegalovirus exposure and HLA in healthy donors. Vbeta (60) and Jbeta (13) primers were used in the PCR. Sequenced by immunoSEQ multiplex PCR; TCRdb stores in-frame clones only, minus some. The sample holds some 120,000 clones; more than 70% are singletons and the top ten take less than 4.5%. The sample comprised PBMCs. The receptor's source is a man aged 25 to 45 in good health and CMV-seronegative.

The CDR3 loop reads CASSVAGVFSYEQYF. CDR3 in DNA: TGTGCCAGCAGCGTAGCAGGGGTTTTTAGCTACGAGCAGTACTTC. The V and J genes are TRBV9 and TRBJ2-7; perhaps TRBD1 as D (6 bases). CDR3 length equals 15 residues. Per the germline V gene, CDR1 is SGDLS and CDR2 is YYNGEE. Trimming cost V 0 bases and J 3 bases, with 13 bases left between them.